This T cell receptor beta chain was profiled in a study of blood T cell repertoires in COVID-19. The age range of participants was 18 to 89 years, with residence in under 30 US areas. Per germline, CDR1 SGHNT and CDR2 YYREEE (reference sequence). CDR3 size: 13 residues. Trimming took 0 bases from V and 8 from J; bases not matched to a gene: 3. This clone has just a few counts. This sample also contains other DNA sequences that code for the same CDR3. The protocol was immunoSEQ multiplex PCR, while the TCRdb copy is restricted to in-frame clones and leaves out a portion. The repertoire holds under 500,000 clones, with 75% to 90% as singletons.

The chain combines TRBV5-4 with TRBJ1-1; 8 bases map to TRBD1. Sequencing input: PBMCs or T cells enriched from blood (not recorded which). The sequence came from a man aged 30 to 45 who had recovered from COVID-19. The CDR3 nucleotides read TGTGCCAGCAGCTTGGCAGGGGGCTCCGAAGCTTTCTTT. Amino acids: CASSLAGGSEAFF.